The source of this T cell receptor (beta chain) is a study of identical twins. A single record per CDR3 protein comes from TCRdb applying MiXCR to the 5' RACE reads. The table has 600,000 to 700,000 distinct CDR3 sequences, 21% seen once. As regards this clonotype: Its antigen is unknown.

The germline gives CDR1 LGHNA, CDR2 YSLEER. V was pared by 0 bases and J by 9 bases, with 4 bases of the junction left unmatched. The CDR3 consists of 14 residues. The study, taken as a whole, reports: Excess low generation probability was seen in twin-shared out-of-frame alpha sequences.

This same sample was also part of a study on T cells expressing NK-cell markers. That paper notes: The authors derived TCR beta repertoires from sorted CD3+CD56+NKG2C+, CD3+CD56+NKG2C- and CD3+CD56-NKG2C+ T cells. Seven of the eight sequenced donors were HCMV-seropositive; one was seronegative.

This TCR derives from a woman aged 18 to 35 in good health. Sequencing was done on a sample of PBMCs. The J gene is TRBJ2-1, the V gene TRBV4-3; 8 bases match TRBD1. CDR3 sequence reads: CASSQDQGAVEQFF. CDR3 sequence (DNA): TGCGCCAGCAGCCAAGATCAGGGGGCAGTTGAGCAGTTCTTC.